The clone carrying this TCR beta chain occurred many times. Its antigen is not identified. Described time point: newly diagnosed GD, antithyroid drugs for less than 3 months. From PBMCs, RNA was extracted and then used to make the TCR library. The CDR3 sequence is 16 residues long. Per the germline V gene, CDR1 is KGHDR and CDR2 is SFDVKD. V lost 2 bases and J 2 bases, leaving 12 bases between the germline ends. This entry belongs to a study of regulatory T cells in long-lasting Graves disease. Study information: For a period under 3 months, newly diagnosed Graves' patients had taken antithyroid drugs.

Notes on the study in general: Persistent disease preferred TRBV28, TRBJ1-2 and TRBJ2-5; new disease, TRBV20-1 and TRBJ2-1. Lower TCR diversity characterized persistent Graves' patients relative to newly diagnosed patients.

Arm-PCR of CDR3 regions with iRepertoire HTBI primers generated TCR beta libraries. TCRdb reanalysed the multiplex PCR reads using MiXCR and keeps one entry per CDR3 protein. The sample has roughly 560,000 distinct CDR3 sequences; approximately 12% are singletons. Another study also made use of these data, one on T cells in Graves' hyperthyroidism and ophthalmopathy.

The sequencing used peripheral blood mononuclear cells (PBMCs), collected at new diagnosis, from a patient treated with antithyroid drugs. This rearrangement joins TRBV24-1 to TRBJ1-5; unclear D gene. The origin of this receptor is a woman aged 25 to 45 with Graves disease. DNA for the CDR3: TGTGCCACCAGTGATTCATCCGATGGCGGCAATCAGCCCCAGCATTTT. Protein product: CATSDSSDGGNQPQHF.